These 15 T cell receptor beta chains share one sample of origin, sequenced in a study of cytomegalovirus exposure and HLA in healthy donors. Measured with immunoSEQ multiplex PCR; TCRdb has only the in-frame clones, and not every one. The repertoire consists of 200,000 to 250,000 clones, with around nine tenths occurring once and the leading ten covering 0.8% to 1.2%. The sample consisted of PBMCs. Source of these receptors: a woman aged 18-29 years in good health and CMV-seronegative.

V and J are TRBV6-1 and TRBJ2-7, with no clear D. Trimming removed 7 bases from V and 0 bases from J, with 10 bases in between. CDR3 length: 13 residues. From germline, CDR1 is MNHNS and CDR2 SASEGT. The CDR3 reads CASTLGASYEQYF. The CDR3 DNA is TGTGCCAGCACCCTAGGCGCCTCCTACGAGCAGTACTTC.

V usage is TRBV10-3 and J usage is TRBJ1-1, with a weak D call TRBD1 (5 bases). The germline V and J ends were trimmed by 6 bases and 3 bases, with 8 bases remaining between them. The CDR3 covers 12 residues. Germline V gene lookup returns CDR1 ENHRY and CDR2 SYGVKD. This CDR3 is CAIRQEDTEAFF. The DNA of the CDR3 is TGTGCCATCAGACAGGAAGACACTGAAGCTTTCTTT.

The chain combines TRBV10-2 with TRBJ2-1, with TRBD2 identical over 13 bases. The CDR3 sequence is 17 residues long. Germline V gives CDR1 WSHSY, CDR2 SAAADI. Trimming cost V 3 bases and J 7 bases; bases outside gene matches: 9. CDR3 nucleotide sequence: TGCGCCAGCAGTGAACCCGTGACTAGCGGGAGGAGGAATGAGCAGTTCTTC. This translates into CASSEPVTSGRRNEQFF.

This chain links TRBV5-4 with TRBJ1-5; 9 bases map to TRBD1. The CDR3 runs to 14 residues. Germline V CDR1 and CDR2: SGHNT, YYREEE (reference sequence). The V and J ends lost 4 bases and 7 bases, in that order; junction bases with no gene match: 6. The CDR3 reads CASSRTGEGQPQHF. CDR3 sequence (DNA): TGTGCCAGCAGCCGGACAGGGGAGGGACAGCCCCAGCATTTT.

CDR3 protein: CASSLSRGLISPLHF. CDR3 coding DNA: TGTGCCAGCAGTTTATCTCGTGGGCTAATTTCACCCCTCCACTTT. V is TRBV28 and J is TRBJ1-6, with D unresolved. This CDR3 has 15 residues. Trimming took off 1 base at V and 9 bases at J, with 13 bases between the two ends. Germline V CDR1 and CDR2: MDHEN, SYDVKM.

In nucleotides, the CDR3 is TGTGCCAGCACCAACGGGGGGCTAGCTGGGTACGAGCAGTACTTC. Translated, it gives CASTNGGLAGYEQYF. V and J are TRBV6-6 and TRBJ2-7; TRBD2 might be the D (7 bases). This CDR3 is built from 15 residues. Per germline, CDR1 MNHNY and CDR2 SVGAGI (reference sequence). Trimming left V 7 bases short and J 4 bases short, with 20 bases between.

The CDR3 spells CAVSARSGLLWKYF. As DNA, the CDR3 is TGTGCCGTATCCGCTCGATCGGGACTACTATGGAAGTACTTC. This chain uses TRBV6-1 with TRBJ2-4; 7 nucleotides agree with TRBD2. The CDR3 spans 14 residues. CDR1 MNHNS and CDR2 SASEGT come from the germline V gene. The trim removed 11 bases at V and 14 bases at J, leaving 21 bases unmatched.

This clone showed up just once. The rearrangement links TRBV6-1 to TRBJ1-1; D possibly corresponds to TRBD1 (6 bases). Per germline, CDR1 MNHNS and CDR2 SASEGT. The length of the CDR3 is 12 residues. Trimming removed 4 bases from V and 10 bases from J, with 13 bases in between. The CDR3 protein is CASSGIQGSAFF. The DNA of the CDR3 is TGTGCCAGCAGTGGAATACAGGGTTCAGCTTTCTTT.

CDR3: CASRPQGGIGYEQYF. In nucleotides, the CDR3 is TGTGCCAGCAGGCCCCAGGGGGGCATTGGATACGAGCAGTACTTC. The V and J genes are TRBV28 and TRBJ2-7, with a weak D call TRBD1 (7 bases). The ends were cut back, 6 bases at V and 4 bases at J, with 19 bases in the middle. The CDR3 is made up of 15 amino acids. Looked up from germline, CDR1 is MDHEN and CDR2 is SYDVKM. Looking up the rest from reference TRBV28 and TRBJ2-7 gives the full variable domain: DVKVTQSSRYLVKRTGEKVFLECVQDMDHENMFWYRQDPGLGLRLIYFSYDVKMKEKGDIPEGYSVSREKKERFSLILESASTNQTSMYLCASRPQGGIGYEQYFGPGTRLTVT.

This sequence joins TRBV28 and TRBJ1-6, with TRBD1 matching 7 bases. The J segment lost 11 bases and the V segment lost 1 base, leaving 5 bases of the junction unmatched. There are 14 residues in the CDR3. Germline V gives CDR1 MDHEN, CDR2 SYDVKM. CDR3 sequence reads: CASSLLEQGTPLHF. In nucleotides, the CDR3 is TGTGCCAGCAGTTTATTGGAACAGGGGACACCCCTCCACTTT.

The V gene is TRBV15, the J gene TRBJ2-3; D perhaps matches TRBD2 (7 bases). Looked up from germline, CDR1 is LNHNV and CDR2 is YYDKDF (reference sequence). V was shortened by 9 bases and J by 1 base, with 14 bases between the two germline ends. This CDR3 spans 14 amino acids. The CDR3 protein is CATQRGGGTDTQYF. The CDR3 DNA sequence: TGTGCCACTCAGAGGGGGGGTGGCACAGATACGCAGTATTTT.

The J gene is TRBJ2-2, the V gene TRBV6-5, with unresolved D. With 4 bases removed from V and 6 bases from J, the gap between germline ends came to 9 bases. This CDR3 is 13 amino acids long. From germline, CDR1 is MNHEY and CDR2 SVGAGI. CDR3 loop: CASSLRPAGELFF. CDR3 sequence (DNA): TGTGCCAGCAGTTTGAGGCCCGCCGGGGAGCTGTTTTTT.

This sequence joins TRBV5-1 and TRBJ2-7; TRBD2 is a possible D gene (6 bases). V dropped 0 bases and J dropped 2 bases, with 15 bases sitting between them. The CDR3 covers 16 residues. Germline V gene lookup returns CDR1 SGHRS and CDR2 YFSETQ. CDR3 residues: CASSLAPGDGTYEQYF. Here the CDR3 DNA reads TGCGCCAGCAGCTTGGCCCCGGGGGACGGTACCTACGAGCAGTACTTC.

The chain carries TRBV6-5 and TRBJ1-2, with D uncertain. Germline assignment: CDR1 MNHEY and CDR2 SVGAGI. V gave up 2 bases and J gave up 11 bases, with 24 bases separating them. The CDR3 runs 16 residues. As DNA, the CDR3 is TGTGCCAGCAGTTACATCGGGGAGGGATTCATGGTGGGGTACACCTTC. Protein product: CASSYIGEGFMVGYTF.

The chain combines TRBV30 with TRBJ2-7; D might be TRBD2 (5 bases). The CDR3 has 12 amino acids. Germline CDR1 is GTSNPN and CDR2 is SVGIG (reference sequence). V lost 4 bases to trimming and J lost 2 bases, with 9 bases between them. In DNA form, the CDR3 reads TGTGCCTGGAAGGGAGCCGCCTACGAGCAGTACTTC. Residues: CAWKGAAYEQYF. Combining the CDR3 with reference TRBV30 and TRBJ2-7 gives the whole variable domain SQTIHQWPATLVQPVGSPLSLECTVEGTSNPNLYWYRQAAGRGLQLLFYSVGIGQISSEVPQNLSASRPQDRQFILSSKKLLLSDSGFYLCAWKGAAYEQYFGPGTRLTVT.